The sample holds many counts of the clone carrying this TCR beta chain. This record belongs to a study of kidney transplant recipient with SARS-CoV-2 infection. From the reads, TCRdb called clonotypes with MiXCR, one entry per CDR3 protein. The table lists roughly 230,000 distinct CDR3 sequences, roughly 26% of them singletons. The source is a male patient younger than 45 who had COVID-19 and was a kidney transplant recipient. Among the T cells, some may be from the graft donor. The input for sequencing was a blood sample, taken at baseline and on roughly day 120 from a kidney transplant recipient.

CDR3 in amino acids: CASVVVVSRKTYGYTF. CDR3 bases: TGTGCCAGCGTGGTAGTTGTCTCGCGAAAGACCTATGGCTACACCTTC. The chain uses TRBV5-5 and TRBJ1-2, with D unclear. Germline V gene data show CDR1 as SGHKS and CDR2 as YYEKEE (reference sequence). Trimming removed 7 bases from V and 4 bases from J, with 23 bases in between. This CDR3 is 16 amino acids long. Looking up the rest from reference TRBV5-5 and TRBJ1-2 gives the full variable domain: DAGVTQSPTHLIKTRGQQVTLRCSPISGHKSVSWYQQVLGQGPQFIFQYYEKEERGRGNFPDRFSARQFPNYSSELNVNALLLGDSALYLCASVVVVSRKTYGYTFGSGTRLTVV.